The present T cell receptor beta chain was sequenced within a study of CD8 T cells in ankylosing spondylitis. The study's findings and limits: Ankylosing spondylitis blood appeared to be characterized by a TCR beta motif of several highly homologous variants.

A word on this clonotype: Its specificity is unknown.

V lost 5 bases, J lost 5 bases, and 12 bases lay in between. CDR3 length: 13 amino acids. A single record per CDR3 protein comes from TCRdb applying MiXCR to the 5' RACE reads. The sample lists 650,000 to 800,000 distinct CDR3 sequences; roughly 20% were seen once. Sequencing input: blood, either unsorted or a sorted T cell fraction (not recorded which). The TCR originated in a male donor with ankylosing spondylitis. The rearrangement links TRBV12-3 or TRBV12-4 to TRBJ1-1, with TRBD1 as a possible D gene (6 bases). In nucleotides, the CDR3 is TGTGCCAGCAGTCCTCACAGGGAAACTGAAGCTTTCTTT. It is translated as CASSPHRETEAFF.